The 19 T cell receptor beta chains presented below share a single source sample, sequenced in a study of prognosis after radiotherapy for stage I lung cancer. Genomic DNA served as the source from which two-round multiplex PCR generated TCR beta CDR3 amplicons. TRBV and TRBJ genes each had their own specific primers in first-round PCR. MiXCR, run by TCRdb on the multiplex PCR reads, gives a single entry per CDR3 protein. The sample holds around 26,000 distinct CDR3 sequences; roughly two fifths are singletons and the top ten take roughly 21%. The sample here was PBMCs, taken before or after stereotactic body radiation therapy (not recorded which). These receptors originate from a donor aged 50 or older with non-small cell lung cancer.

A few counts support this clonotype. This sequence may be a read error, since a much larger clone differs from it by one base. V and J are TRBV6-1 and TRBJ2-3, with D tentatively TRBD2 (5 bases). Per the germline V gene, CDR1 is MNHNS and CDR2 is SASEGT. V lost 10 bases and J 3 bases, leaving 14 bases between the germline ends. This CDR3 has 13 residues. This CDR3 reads CANNPGGTDTQYF. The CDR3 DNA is TGTGCCAACAACCCCGGAGGTACAGATACGCAGTATTTT.

The DNA for the CDR3 is TGTGCCAGCAGTGAAGGAGCGGGAGATACCGGGGAGCTGTTTTTT. Protein product: CASSEGAGDTGELFF. The J gene is TRBJ2-2, the V gene TRBV6-1; 8 bases match TRBD2. CDR1 MNHNS and CDR2 SASEGT come from the germline V gene. V dropped 1 base and J dropped 5; count of bases not matched to a gene: 3. The CDR3 length is 15 residues.

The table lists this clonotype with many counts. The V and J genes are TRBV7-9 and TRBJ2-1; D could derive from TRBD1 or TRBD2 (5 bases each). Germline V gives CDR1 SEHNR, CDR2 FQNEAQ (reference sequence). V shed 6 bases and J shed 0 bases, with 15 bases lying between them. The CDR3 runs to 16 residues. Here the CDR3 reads CASRRAGPSSYNEQFF. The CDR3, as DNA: TGTGCCAGCAGGCGGGCAGGGCCCAGCTCCTACAATGAGCAGTTCTTC.

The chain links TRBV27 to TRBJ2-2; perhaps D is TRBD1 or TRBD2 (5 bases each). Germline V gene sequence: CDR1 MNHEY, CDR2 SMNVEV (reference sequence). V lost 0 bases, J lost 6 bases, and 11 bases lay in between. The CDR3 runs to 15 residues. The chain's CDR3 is CASSLSGVFAGELFF. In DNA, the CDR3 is TGTGCCAGCAGTTTATCGGGGGTTTTCGCCGGGGAGCTGTTTTTT.

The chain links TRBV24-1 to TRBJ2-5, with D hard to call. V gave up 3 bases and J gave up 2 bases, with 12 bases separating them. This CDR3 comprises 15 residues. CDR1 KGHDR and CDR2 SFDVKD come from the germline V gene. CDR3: CATSDTTVAQETQYF. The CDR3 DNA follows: TGTGCCACCAGTGATACTACCGTTGCACAAGAGACCCAGTACTTC.

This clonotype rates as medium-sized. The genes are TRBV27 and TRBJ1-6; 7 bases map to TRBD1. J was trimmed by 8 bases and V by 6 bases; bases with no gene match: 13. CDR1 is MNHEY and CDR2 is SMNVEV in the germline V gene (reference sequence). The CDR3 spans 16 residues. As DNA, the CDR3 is TGTGCCAGCAGGCAGGGGGGGGCAGCCATATATTCACCCCTCCACTTT. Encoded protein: CASRQGGAAIYSPLHF.

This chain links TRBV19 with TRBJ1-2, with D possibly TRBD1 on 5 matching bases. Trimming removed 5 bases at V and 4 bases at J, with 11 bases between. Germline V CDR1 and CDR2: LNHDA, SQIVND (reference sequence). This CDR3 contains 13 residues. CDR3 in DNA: TGTGCCAGTAGTGCAGAGAGGGGCTATGGCTACACCTTC. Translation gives CASSAERGYGYTF. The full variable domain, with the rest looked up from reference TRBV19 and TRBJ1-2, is DGGITQSPKYLFRKEGQNVTLSCEQNLNHDAMYWYRQDPGQGLRLIYYSQIVNDFQKGDIAEGYSVSREKKESFPLTVTSAQKNPTAFYLCASSAERGYGYTFGSGTRLTVV.

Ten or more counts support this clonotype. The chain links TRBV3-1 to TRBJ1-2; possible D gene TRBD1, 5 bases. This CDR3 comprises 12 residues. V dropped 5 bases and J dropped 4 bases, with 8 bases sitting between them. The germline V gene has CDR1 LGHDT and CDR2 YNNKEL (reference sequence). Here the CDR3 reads CASSGTPYGYTF. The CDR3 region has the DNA TGTGCCAGCAGCGGGACGCCCTATGGCTACACCTTC. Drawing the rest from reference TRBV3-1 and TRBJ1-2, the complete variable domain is DTAVSQTPKYLVTQMGNDKSIKCEQNLGHDTMYWYKQDSKKFLKIMFSYNNKELIINETVPNRFSPKSPDKAHLNLHINSLELGDSAVYFCASSGTPYGYTFGSGTRLTVV.

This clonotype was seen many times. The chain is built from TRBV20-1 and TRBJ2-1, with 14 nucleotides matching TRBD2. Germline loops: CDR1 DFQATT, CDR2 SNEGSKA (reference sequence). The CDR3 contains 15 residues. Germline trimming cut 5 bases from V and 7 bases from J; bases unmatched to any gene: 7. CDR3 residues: CSAWAGLAGENEQFF. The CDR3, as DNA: TGCAGTGCTTGGGCGGGACTAGCGGGAGAGAATGAGCAGTTCTTC.

This CDR3 is CATSRDLNRGPENEQFF. For the CDR3, the DNA is TGTGCCACCAGCAGAGATCTCAACAGGGGGCCGGAAAATGAGCAGTTCTTC. The chain joins TRBV15 to TRBJ2-1; 9 bases line up with TRBD1. The CDR3 totals 17 residues. V trimming: 0 bases; J trimming: 7 bases; junction bases outside the gene matches: 10. CDR1 LNHNV and CDR2 YYDKDF come from the germline V gene (reference sequence).

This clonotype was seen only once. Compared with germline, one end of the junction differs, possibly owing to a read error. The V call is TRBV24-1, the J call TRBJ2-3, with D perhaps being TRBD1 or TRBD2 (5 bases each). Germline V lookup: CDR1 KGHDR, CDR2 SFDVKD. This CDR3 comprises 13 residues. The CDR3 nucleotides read TGTGCAACCAGCTCGGGACCCACAGATATGCAGTATTTT. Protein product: CATSSGPTDMQYF.

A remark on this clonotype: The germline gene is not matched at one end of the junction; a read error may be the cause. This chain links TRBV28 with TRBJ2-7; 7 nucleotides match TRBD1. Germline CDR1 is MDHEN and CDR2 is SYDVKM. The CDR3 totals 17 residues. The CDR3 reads CASSSPGTVGASYEQYF. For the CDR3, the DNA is TGTGCCAGTAGTTCACCCGGGACAGTGGGCGCGTCCTACGAGCAGTACTTC.

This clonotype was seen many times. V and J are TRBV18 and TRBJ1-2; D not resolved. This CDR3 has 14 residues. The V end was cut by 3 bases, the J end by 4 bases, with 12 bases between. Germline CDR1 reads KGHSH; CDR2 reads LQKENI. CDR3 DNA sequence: TGTGCCAGCTCACCGAACAGCGGAACCTATGGCTACACCTTC. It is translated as CASSPNSGTYGYTF.

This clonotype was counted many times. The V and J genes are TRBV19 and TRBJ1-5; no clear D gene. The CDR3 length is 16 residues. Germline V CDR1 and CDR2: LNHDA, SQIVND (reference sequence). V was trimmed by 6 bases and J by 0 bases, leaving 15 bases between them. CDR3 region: CASSRGPSNSNQPQHF. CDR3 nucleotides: TGTGCCAGTAGCAGAGGGCCAAGCAATAGCAATCAGCCCCAGCATTTT. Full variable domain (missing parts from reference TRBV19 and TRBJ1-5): DGGITQSPKYLFRKEGQNVTLSCEQNLNHDAMYWYRQDPGQGLRLIYYSQIVNDFQKGDIAEGYSVSREKKESFPLTVTSAQKNPTAFYLCASSRGPSNSNQPQHFGDGTRLSIL.

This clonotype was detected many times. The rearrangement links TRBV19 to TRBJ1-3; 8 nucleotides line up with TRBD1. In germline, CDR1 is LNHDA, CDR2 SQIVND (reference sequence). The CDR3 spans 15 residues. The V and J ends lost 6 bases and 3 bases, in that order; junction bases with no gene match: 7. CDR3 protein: CASRPGGEVGNTIYF. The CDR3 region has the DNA TGTGCCAGTAGACCAGGGGGCGAAGTTGGAAACACCATATATTTT.

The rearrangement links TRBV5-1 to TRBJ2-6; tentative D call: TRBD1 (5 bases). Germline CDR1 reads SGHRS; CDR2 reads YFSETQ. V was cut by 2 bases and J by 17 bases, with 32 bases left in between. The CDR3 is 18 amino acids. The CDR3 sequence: CASSLTHTVSSGANFLTF. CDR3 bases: TGCGCCAGCAGCTTAACCCATACAGTGTCTTCTGGGGCCAACTTCTTGACTTTC.

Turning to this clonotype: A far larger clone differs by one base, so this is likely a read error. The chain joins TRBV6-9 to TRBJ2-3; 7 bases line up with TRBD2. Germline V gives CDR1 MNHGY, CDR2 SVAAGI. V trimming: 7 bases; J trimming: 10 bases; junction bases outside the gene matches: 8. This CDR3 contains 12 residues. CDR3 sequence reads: CASIDRTRAQYF. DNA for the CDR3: TGTGCCAGCATTGATCGGACTAGGGCGCAGTATTTT.

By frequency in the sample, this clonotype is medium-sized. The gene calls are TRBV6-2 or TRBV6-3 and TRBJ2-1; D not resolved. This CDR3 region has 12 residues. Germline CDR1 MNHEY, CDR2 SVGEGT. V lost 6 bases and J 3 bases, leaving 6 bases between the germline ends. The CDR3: CASRIYYNEQFF. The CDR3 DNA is TGTGCCAGCAGAATCTACTACAATGAGCAGTTCTTC.

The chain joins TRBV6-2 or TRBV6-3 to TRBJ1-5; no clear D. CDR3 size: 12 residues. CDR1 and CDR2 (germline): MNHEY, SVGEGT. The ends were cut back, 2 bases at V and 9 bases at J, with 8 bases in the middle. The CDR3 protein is CASSYTLLPQHF. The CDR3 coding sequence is TGTGCCAGCAGTTACACCCTTTTGCCCCAGCATTTT.